These 10 T cell receptor beta chains share one sample of origin, sequenced in a study of T cells in Graves' hyperthyroidism and ophthalmopathy. Template material for amplifying TCR beta CDR3 regions consisted of RNA transcripts. Using the HTBI primer set, a first-round RT-PCR was run on the TCR CDR3. TCRdb reprocessed the multiplex PCR reads via MiXCR and lists one record per CDR3 protein. The data show hundreds of thousands of distinct CDR3 sequences, about 14% seen once. The sample taken for sequencing was blood. The receptors derive from a woman aged 50 to 65 with Graves' ophthalmopathy.

This clonotype came up a few times. At one of its ends the junction is not consistent with the germline gene, which may arise from a read error. This chain joins TRBV28 and TRBJ2-7, with a weak D call TRBD2 (5 bases). The CDR3 is 12 residues long. Germline V gives CDR1 MDHEN, CDR2 SYDVKM. The CDR3 DNA sequence: TGTGCCGGCAGCAAGCGGACCTACGAGCAGTACTTC. Protein sequence: CAGSKRTYEQYF.

The sample holds many counts of this clonotype. The chain links TRBV11-2 to TRBJ2-1, with 7 bases that match TRBD2. Per germline, CDR1 SGHAT and CDR2 FQNNGV. The CDR3 covers 14 residues. Trimming cost V 7 bases and J 9 bases; bases outside gene matches: 12. This CDR3 reads CASTSWERDGEQFF. CDR3 nucleotides: TGTGCCAGCACCTCCTGGGAGCGGGACGGTGAGCAGTTCTTC.

This clonotype was recorded at least ten times. V and J are TRBV18 and TRBJ1-5; 7 nucleotides match TRBD1. Germline trimming cut 5 bases from V and 2 bases from J; bases unmatched to any gene: 0. Germline CDR1 reads KGHSH; CDR2 reads LQKENI. CDR3 size: 13 residues. CDR3 bases: TGTGCCAGCTCAGGACAGGGCAATCAGCCCCAGCATTTT. Translating it yields CASSGQGNQPQHF.

The chain carries TRBV27 and TRBJ1-5; D not certain. Germline CDR1 and CDR2: MNHEY and SMNVEV (reference sequence). The CDR3 extends over 17 amino acids. The germline V and J ends were trimmed by 6 bases and 1 base, with 19 bases remaining between them. CDR3 sequence (DNA): TGTGCCAGCAGCCTAGGGTTTTTGGCCAGAAGCAATCAGCCCCAGCATTTT. Translated, it gives CASSLGFLARSNQPQHF.

This clonotype occurred many times. The chain employs TRBV18 and TRBJ1-2; the D is unclear. CDR1 is KGHSH, CDR2 LQKENI, per germline. V shed 2 bases and J shed 4 bases, with 17 bases lying between them. This CDR3 region has 16 residues. The CDR3 DNA follows: TGTGCCAGCTCACCATCGTCCGAGGCGGTTGGCTATGGCTACACCTTC. It specifies CASSPSSEAVGYGYTF. The full variable domain, with the rest looked up from reference TRBV18 and TRBJ1-2, is NAGVMQNPRHLVRRRGQEARLRCSPMKGHSHVYWYRQLPEEGLKFMVYLQKENIIDESGMPKERFSAEFPKEGPSILRIQQVVRGDSAAYFCASSPSSEAVGYGYTFGSGTRLTVV.

This clonotype was counted at least ten times. This chain joins TRBV5-1 and TRBJ1-1; D might be TRBD1 (6 bases). The germline V gene encodes CDR1 SGHRS and CDR2 YFSETQ. The CDR3 is 15 amino acids. Trimming took off 2 bases at V and 3 bases at J, with 14 bases between the two ends. The CDR3 spells CASSFTQGRDTEAFF. The CDR3 DNA reads TGCGCCAGCAGCTTTACCCAGGGGCGGGACACTGAAGCTTTCTTT.

At least ten counts were recorded for this clonotype. J is TRBJ2-3 and V is TRBV20-1; 8 positions agree with TRBD2. This CDR3 has 15 amino acids. The ends lost 2 bases at V and 4 bases at J; junction bases unmatched: 8. Germline-derived CDR1 and CDR2 are DFQATT and SNEGSKA (reference sequence). This chain's CDR3 is CSARRGSGNADTQYF. For the CDR3, the DNA is TGCAGTGCTAGAAGAGGTAGCGGGAATGCAGATACGCAGTATTTT.

Details on this clonotype: This may arise from a read error, as a much more abundant clone is one base away. The genes are TRBV28 and TRBJ2-6; D may be TRBD1 (6 bases). The length of the CDR3 is 17 residues. Germline CDR1 is MDHEN and CDR2 is SYDVKM. V lost 4 bases, J lost 0 bases, and 13 bases lay in between. CDR3 sequence: CASSSNTGSSGANVLTF. DNA of the CDR3: TGTGCCAGCAGTTCAAATACAGGGTCCTCTGGGGCCAACGTCCTGACTTTC.

This clonotype was counted ten times or more. V gene TRBV11-2 combines with J gene TRBJ1-3, with D uncertain. The CDR3 runs 16 residues. Germline values: CDR1 SGHAT, CDR2 FQNNGV. The V end was cut by 0 bases, the J end by 0 bases, with 9 bases between. The CDR3: CASSLEGWGSGNTIYF. The CDR3 DNA reads as TGTGCCAGCAGCTTAGAAGGGTGGGGCTCTGGAAACACCATATATTTT.

This clonotype has a handful of counts. V and J are TRBV9 and TRBJ2-3; 13 bases map to TRBD2. Losses at the gene ends were 1 base for V and 0 bases for J; bases not matched to a gene: 2. Germline CDR1 reads SGDLS; CDR2 reads YYNGEE. The CDR3 length is 17 residues. The CDR3: CASSVTSGRGSTDTQYF. The CDR3 region has the DNA TGTGCCAGCAGCGTAACTAGCGGGAGGGGAAGCACAGATACGCAGTATTTT.